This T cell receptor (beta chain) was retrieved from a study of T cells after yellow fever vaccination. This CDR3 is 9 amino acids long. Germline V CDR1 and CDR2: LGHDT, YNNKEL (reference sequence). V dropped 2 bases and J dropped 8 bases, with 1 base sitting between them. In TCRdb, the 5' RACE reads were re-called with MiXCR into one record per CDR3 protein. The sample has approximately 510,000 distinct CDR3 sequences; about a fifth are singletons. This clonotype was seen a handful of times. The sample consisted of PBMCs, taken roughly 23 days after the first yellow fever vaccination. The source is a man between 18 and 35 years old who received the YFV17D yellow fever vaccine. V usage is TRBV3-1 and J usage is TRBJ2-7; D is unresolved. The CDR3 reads CASSQKQYF. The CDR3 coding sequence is TGTGCCAGCAGCCAAAAGCAGTACTTC.